What follows describes a single TCR beta chain. Its antigen is unknown. Per-base quality was not reported, and no clone a single base away is much larger than it. These data are taken from a study of blood T cell repertoires in COVID-19 (dated by TCRdb to the early 2020s). At the level of the whole study: Collaborator samples came from the United States, Italy and Spain and covered acute and convalescent phases of COVID-19. The material from the prospective study consisted of cDNA or gDNA derived from T cells, B-cell-depleted T cells, or PBMCs. The dataset comprised deeply sampled blood TCRbeta repertoires from subjects exposed to, actively infected with, or recovered from COVID-19. The repertoires were released in a freely available public database intended as a resource for research on the immune response to SARS-CoV-2. The samples were drawn from the first 160 participants of the ongoing ImmuneRACE study and from 950 to 1,500 subjects provided by 6 global collaborators. Nearly every sample came with metadata listing a de-identified subject ID, COVID-19 status, age in years and sex. Where HLA class I and class II types were available, the types were taken from metadata supplied by the sample provider, not from assay-based typing.

The immunoSEQ Assay, a bias-controlled multiplex PCR, was used to amplify TCRbeta CDR3 regions from genomic DNA. On the study's bioinformatics: The number of nucleated cells in each sample was estimated by amplification of reference gene primers within the assay. To quantify the absolute abundance of each unique TCRbeta CDR3 rearrangement, sequence reads were collapsed and filtered. Productive Simpson clonality was computed per sample as the square root of Simpson's diversity index over productive rearrangements. Imported from immuneACCESS, the table was reduced by TCRdb to in-frame sequences with V and J called. These copies leave out some clones; in studies compared against another copy, an unresolved V gene accounts for under half, and the cause of the remainder is not known. The DNA gave D and trimming, while V, J and clone size come from that table. The sample table contains about 120,000 clones; only one count was recorded for around 80% of them. The ten largest clones capture 0.7% to 0.85% of the sample.

What the study reported, not specific to this receptor: How much clinical and demographic metadata was included differed by source and by participant, and the metadata was provided uncurated.

CDR1 and CDR2, per the germline V gene (reference sequence), are SEHNR and FQNEAQ. V is cut back by 5 bases and J by 9 bases, with 7 bases in the junction unmatched. The CDR3 holds 15 amino acids from the cysteine to the phenylalanine. Just CDR3 DNA is preserved here, 45 bases in frame from base 1. Collaborating institutions collected whole blood in K2EDTA tubes following their own protocols. For TCRbeta analysis, collaborators shipped samples as frozen whole blood, isolated PBMCs, or DNA extracted from either of those sample types. Sample: peripheral blood. This sequence uses TRBV7-9 and TRBJ2-1, with 13 bases matching TRBD2. The origin of this receptor is a woman between 70 and 85 years old with acute or convalescent COVID-19. The nucleotides are TGTGCCAGCAGCACCCCGGGACTAGCGGGACTTGAGCAGTTCTTC. This translates into CASSTPGLAGLEQFF. With the portions outside the CDR3 filled from the reference TRBV7-9 and TRBJ2-1 genes, the complete variable region becomes DTGVSQNPRHKITKRGQNVTFRCDPISEHNRLYWYRQTLGQGPEFLTYFQNEAQLEKSRLLSDRFSAERPKGSFSTLEIQRTEQGDSAMYLCASSTPGLAGLEQFFGPGTRLTVL.